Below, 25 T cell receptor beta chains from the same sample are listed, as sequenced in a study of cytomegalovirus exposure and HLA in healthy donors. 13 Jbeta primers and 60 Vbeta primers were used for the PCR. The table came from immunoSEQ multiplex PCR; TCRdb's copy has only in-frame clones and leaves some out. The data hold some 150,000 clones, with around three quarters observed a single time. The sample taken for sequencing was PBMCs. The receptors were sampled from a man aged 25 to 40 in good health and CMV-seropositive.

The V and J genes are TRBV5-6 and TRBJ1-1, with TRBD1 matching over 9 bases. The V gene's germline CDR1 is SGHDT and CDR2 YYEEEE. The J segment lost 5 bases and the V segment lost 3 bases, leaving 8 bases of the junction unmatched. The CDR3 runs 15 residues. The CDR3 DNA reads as TGTGCCAGCAGCTCTATGACAGGGGGGAGGACTGAAGCTTTCTTT. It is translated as CASSSMTGGRTEAFF.

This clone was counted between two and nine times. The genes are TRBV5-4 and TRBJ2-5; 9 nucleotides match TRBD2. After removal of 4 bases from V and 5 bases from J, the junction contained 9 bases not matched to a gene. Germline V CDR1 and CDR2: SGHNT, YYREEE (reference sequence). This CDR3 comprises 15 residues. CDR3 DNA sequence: TGTGCCAGCAGCGGTTTAGCGGGGGTCGGGGAGACCCAGTACTTC. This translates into CASSGLAGVGETQYF.

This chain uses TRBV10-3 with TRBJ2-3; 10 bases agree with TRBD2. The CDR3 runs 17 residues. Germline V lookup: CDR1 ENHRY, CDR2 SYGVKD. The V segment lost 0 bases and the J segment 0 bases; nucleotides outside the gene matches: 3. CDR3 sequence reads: CAISESGLADSTDTQYF. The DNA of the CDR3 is TGTGCCATCAGTGAGTCCGGACTAGCGGACAGCACAGATACGCAGTATTTT.

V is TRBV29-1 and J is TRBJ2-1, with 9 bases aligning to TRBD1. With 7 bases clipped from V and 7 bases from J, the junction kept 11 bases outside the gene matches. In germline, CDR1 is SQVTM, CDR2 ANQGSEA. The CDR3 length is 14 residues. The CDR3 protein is CSERGGQGENEQFF. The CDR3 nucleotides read TGCAGCGAAAGGGGGGGACAGGGCGAGAATGAGCAGTTCTTC.

The CDR3 sequence: CASSFRDRSYNEQFF. CDR3 nucleotide sequence: TGTGCCAGCAGTTTCCGGGACAGGAGTTACAATGAGCAGTTCTTC. The chain employs TRBV27 and TRBJ2-1; TRBD1 matches at 8 bases. Unmatched junction bases numbered 5, after V lost 3 bases and J lost 4 bases. The CDR3 loop spans 15 amino acids. Germline assignment: CDR1 MNHEY and CDR2 SMNVEV (reference sequence).

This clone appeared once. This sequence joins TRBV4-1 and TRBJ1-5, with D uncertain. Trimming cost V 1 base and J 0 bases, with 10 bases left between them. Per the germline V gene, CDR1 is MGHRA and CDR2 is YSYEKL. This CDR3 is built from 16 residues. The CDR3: CASSQATGGSNQPQHF. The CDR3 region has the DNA TGCGCCAGCAGCCAAGCGACTGGAGGTAGCAATCAGCCCCAGCATTTT.

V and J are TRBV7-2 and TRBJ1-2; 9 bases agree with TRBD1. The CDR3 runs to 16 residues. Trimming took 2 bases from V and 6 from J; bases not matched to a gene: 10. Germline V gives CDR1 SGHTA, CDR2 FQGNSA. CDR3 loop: CASSLRQGTGSDGYTF. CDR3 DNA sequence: TGTGCCAGCAGCTTAAGGCAGGGGACAGGGTCGGATGGCTACACCTTC.

This CDR3 reads CASSFLGGALETQYF. CDR3 bases: TGTGCCAGCAGCTTTCTTGGAGGGGCTTTGGAGACCCAGTACTTC. The chain joins TRBV7-3 to TRBJ2-5; D is possibly TRBD2 (6 bases). Germline CDR1 and CDR2: SGHTA and FQGTGA. This CDR3 has 15 residues. V was clipped by 3 bases and J by 5 bases, with 16 bases between them.

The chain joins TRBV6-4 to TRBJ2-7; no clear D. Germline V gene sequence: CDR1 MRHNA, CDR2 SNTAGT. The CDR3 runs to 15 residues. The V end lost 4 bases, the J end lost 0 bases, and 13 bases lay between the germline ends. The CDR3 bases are TGTGCCAGCAGTGTTTTGTCAGGATCCTCCTACGAGCAGTACTTC. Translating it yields CASSVLSGSSYEQYF.

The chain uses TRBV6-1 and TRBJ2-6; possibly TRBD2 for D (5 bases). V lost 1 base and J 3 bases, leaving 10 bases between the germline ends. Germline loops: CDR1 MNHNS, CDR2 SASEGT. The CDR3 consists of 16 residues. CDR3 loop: CASSEVSRVGANVLTF. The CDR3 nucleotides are TGTGCCAGCAGTGAAGTATCGAGGGTTGGGGCCAACGTCCTGACTTTC.

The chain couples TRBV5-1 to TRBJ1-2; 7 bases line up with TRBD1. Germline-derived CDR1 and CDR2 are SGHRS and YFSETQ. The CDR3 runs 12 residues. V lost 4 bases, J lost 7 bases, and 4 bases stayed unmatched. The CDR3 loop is CASSTDRAGYTF. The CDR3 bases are TGCGCCAGCAGCACCGACAGGGCTGGCTACACCTTC.

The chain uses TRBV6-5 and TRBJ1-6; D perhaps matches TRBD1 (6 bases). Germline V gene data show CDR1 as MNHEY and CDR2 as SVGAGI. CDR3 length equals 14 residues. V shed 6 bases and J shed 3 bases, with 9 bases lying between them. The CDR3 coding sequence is TGTGCCAGCAGCCGGGACAACTATAATTCACCCCTCCACTTT. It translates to CASSRDNYNSPLHF.

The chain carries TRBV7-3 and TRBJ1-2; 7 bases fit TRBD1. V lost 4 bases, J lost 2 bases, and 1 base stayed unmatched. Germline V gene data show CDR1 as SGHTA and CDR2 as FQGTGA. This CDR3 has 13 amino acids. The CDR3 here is CASSSGQNYGYTF. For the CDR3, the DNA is TGTGCCAGCAGCTCGGGACAGAACTATGGCTACACCTTC.

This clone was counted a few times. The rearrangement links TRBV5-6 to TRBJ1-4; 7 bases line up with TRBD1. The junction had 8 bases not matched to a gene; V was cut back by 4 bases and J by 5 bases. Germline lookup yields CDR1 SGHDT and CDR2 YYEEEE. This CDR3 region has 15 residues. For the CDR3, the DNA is TGTGCCAGCAGCCCGCGGACAGGCGTGAATGAAAAACTGTTTTTT. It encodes CASSPRTGVNEKLFF. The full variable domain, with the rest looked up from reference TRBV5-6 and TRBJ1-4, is DAGVTQSPTHLIKTRGQQVTLRCSPKSGHDTVSWYQQALGQGPQFIFQYYEEEERQRGNFPDRFSGHQFPNYSSELNVNALLLGDSALYLCASSPRTGVNEKLFFGSGTQLSVL.

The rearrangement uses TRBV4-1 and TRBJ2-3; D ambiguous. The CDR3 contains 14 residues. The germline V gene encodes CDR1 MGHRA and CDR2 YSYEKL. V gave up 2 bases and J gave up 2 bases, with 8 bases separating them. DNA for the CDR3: TGCGCCAGCAGCCAATCGCCAGTCACAGATACGCAGTATTTT. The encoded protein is CASSQSPVTDTQYF.

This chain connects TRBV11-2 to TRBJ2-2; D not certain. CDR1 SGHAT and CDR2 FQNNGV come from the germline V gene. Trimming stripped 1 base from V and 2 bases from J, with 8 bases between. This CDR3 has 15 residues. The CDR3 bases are TGTGCCAGCAGCTTAGTTCGAGGAAACACCGGGGAGCTGTTTTTT. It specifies CASSLVRGNTGELFF.

CDR3 nucleotides: TGTGCCAGCAGTTTATTTGCCCTAGGAAGAACTAGCTCCTATAATTCACCCCTCCACTTT. Translating it yields CASSLFALGRTSSYNSPLHF. The V call is TRBV28, the J call TRBJ1-6; D gene unclear. V was pared by 1 base and J by 0 bases, with 19 bases between. Germline values: CDR1 MDHEN, CDR2 SYDVKM. This CDR3 has 20 residues.

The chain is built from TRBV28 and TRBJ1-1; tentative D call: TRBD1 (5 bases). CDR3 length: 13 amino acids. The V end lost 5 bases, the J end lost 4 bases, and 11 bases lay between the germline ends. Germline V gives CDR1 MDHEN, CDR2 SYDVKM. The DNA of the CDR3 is TGTGCCAGCAGTCCCCAGGGTCCCACTGAAGCTTTCTTT. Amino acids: CASSPQGPTEAFF.

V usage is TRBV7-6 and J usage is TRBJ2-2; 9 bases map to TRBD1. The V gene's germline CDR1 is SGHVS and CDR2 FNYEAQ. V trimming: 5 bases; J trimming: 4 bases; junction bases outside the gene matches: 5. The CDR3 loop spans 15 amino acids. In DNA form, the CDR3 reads TGTGCCAGCAGCCCCGGGACAGGGATCACCGGGGAGCTGTTTTTT. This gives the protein CASSPGTGITGELFF.

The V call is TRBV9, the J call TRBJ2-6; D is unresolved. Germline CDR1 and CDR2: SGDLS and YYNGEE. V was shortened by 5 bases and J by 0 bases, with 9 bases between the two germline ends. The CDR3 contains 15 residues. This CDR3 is CASREHTSGANVLTF. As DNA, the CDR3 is TGTGCCAGCAGGGAGCACACCTCTGGGGCCAACGTCCTGACTTTC.

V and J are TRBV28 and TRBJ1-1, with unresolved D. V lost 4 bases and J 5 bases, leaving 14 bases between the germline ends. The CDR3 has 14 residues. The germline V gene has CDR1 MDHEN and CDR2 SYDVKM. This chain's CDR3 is CASSSAGPGTEAFF. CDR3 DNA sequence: TGTGCCAGCAGTTCCGCAGGCCCGGGGACTGAAGCTTTCTTT.

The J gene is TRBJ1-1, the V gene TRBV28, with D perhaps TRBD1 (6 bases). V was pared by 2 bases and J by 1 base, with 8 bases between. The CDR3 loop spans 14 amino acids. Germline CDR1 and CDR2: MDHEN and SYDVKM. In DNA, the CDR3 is TGTGCCAGCAGTTTAGAACAGGGGAACACTGAAGCTTTCTTT. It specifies CASSLEQGNTEAFF.

In DNA, the CDR3 is TGTGCCAGCAGTCCTGACAGGGGGGATGAAAAACTGTTTTTT. Amino acid sequence: CASSPDRGDEKLFF. The chain joins TRBV7-9 to TRBJ1-4, with TRBD1 matching 9 bases. The CDR3 consists of 14 residues. In germline, CDR1 is SEHNR, CDR2 FQNEAQ (reference sequence). Losses at the gene ends were 6 bases for V and 6 bases for J; bases not matched to a gene: 5.

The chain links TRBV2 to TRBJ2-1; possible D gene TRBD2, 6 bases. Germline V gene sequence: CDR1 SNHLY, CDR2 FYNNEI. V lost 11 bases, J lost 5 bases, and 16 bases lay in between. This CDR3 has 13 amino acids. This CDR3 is CAGRDFSDNEQFF. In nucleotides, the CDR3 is TGTGCCGGAAGGGACTTTTCGGACAATGAGCAGTTCTTC.

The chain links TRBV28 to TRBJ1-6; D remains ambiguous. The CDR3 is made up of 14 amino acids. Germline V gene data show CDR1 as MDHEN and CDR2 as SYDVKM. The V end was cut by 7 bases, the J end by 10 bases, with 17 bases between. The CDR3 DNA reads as TGTGCCAGCAAACTGACGGGAGAAAACTCACCCCTCCACTTT. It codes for CASKLTGENSPLHF.